These T cell receptor beta chains were read from a single sample in a study of T cell repertoires in cytomegalovirus infection. TCRdb passed the reads through MiXCR, listing each CDR3 protein once. The data hold some 20,000 distinct CDR3 sequences, with 35% to 45% observed a single time. Their antigens remain unidentified. Sequences were derived from CD8+ T cells from cultured PBMCs, sampled from culture after CMV antigen stimulation. These receptors came from a human donor in good health (CMV status not recorded). Some clones in this sample may be carry-over from other donors' samples. Both conserved end residues are part of each CDR3. Fields, in order: D gene, clone size, V gene, J gene, CDR3 protein, CDR3 DNA. D genes are given only for firm matches. Clone size appears in some rows only: once, few, many, or a class for an expanded clone.

d_gene: NA; abundance: many; v_gene: TRBV19; j_gene: TRBJ1-5; CDR3aa: CASSMGVILAQHF; CDR3nt: TGTGCCAGTAGTATGGGGGTGATCCTGGCCCAGCATTTT
d_gene: TRBD1; abundance: NA; v_gene: TRBV10-3; j_gene: TRBJ1-6; CDR3aa: CAISEPGQGSSPLHF; CDR3nt: TGTGCCATCAGTGAACCGGGACAGGGGAGTTCACCCCTCCACTTT
d_gene: NA; abundance: NA; v_gene: TRBV28; j_gene: TRBJ1-2; CDR3aa: CASSLYEFFGYTF; CDR3nt: TGTGCCAGCAGTTTATATGAGTTCTTTGGCTACACCTTC
d_gene: NA; abundance: NA; v_gene: TRBV20-1; j_gene: TRBJ2-7; CDR3aa: CSARRTETYEQYF; CDR3nt: TGCAGTGCTAGAAGGACGGAAACCTACGAGCAGTACTTC
d_gene: TRBD2; abundance: few; v_gene: TRBV7-2; j_gene: TRBJ2-1; CDR3aa: CASSGGGNEQFF; CDR3nt: TGTGCCAGCAGCGGGGGAGGGAATGAGCAGTTCTTC
d_gene: NA; abundance: NA; v_gene: TRBV4-3; j_gene: TRBJ1-4; CDR3aa: CASSQDYIREEKLFF; CDR3nt: TGCGCCAGCAGCCAAGACTACATCAGGGAGGAAAAACTGTTTTTT
d_gene: TRBD2; abundance: many; v_gene: TRBV7-3; j_gene: TRBJ2-5; CDR3aa: CASSSQGGETQYF; CDR3nt: TGTGCCAGCAGCTCCCAGGGAGGGGAGACCCAGTACTTC
d_gene: NA; abundance: NA; v_gene: TRBV7-2; j_gene: TRBJ1-4; CDR3aa: CASSLRPNEKLFF; CDR3nt: TGTGCCAGCAGCTTACGACCAAATGAAAAACTGTTTTTT
d_gene: NA; abundance: few; v_gene: TRBV7-6; j_gene: TRBJ1-4; CDR3aa: CASSHTDSSNEKLFF; CDR3nt: TGTGCCAGCAGCCACACGGACAGTTCTAATGAAAAACTGTTTTTT
d_gene: TRBD2; abundance: NA; v_gene: TRBV7-2; j_gene: TRBJ2-3; CDR3aa: CASTLAGFNTDTQYF; CDR3nt: TGTGCCAGCACGCTAGCGGGGTTCAACACAGATACGCAGTATTTT
d_gene: NA; abundance: NA; v_gene: TRBV27; j_gene: TRBJ1-5; CDR3aa: CASSLGGQPQHF; CDR3nt: TGTGCCAGCAGTCTCGGGGGGCAGCCCCAGCATTTT
d_gene: TRBD2; abundance: NA; v_gene: TRBV6-6; j_gene: TRBJ2-7; CDR3aa: CASSSRGDGSGSRWASYEQYF; CDR3nt: TGTGCCAGCAGCTCCCGTGGAGATGGTAGCGGGAGTAGATGGGCCTCCTACGAGCAGTACTTC
d_gene: NA; abundance: once; v_gene: TRBV20-1; j_gene: TRBJ2-7; CDR3aa: CSAAQGPGGYEQYF; CDR3nt: TGCAGTGCCGCTCAGGGACCCGGTGGCTACGAGCAGTACTTC
d_gene: TRBD1; abundance: NA; v_gene: TRBV12-3/TRBV12-4; j_gene: TRBJ2-6; CDR3aa: CASSRQGSGANVLTF; CDR3nt: TGTGCCAGCAGCCGACAGGGCTCTGGGGCCAACGTCCTGACTTTC
d_gene: NA; abundance: NA; v_gene: TRBV12-3/TRBV12-4; j_gene: TRBJ2-7; CDR3aa: CASNQGLESYEQYF; CDR3nt: TGTGCCAGCAATCAAGGACTCGAGTCCTACGAGCAGTACTTC
d_gene: TRBD2; abundance: NA; v_gene: TRBV7-2; j_gene: TRBJ2-7; CDR3aa: CASSLKAGVGEQYF; CDR3nt: TGTGCCAGCAGCTTAAAAGCGGGAGTGGGCGAGCAGTACTTC
d_gene: NA; abundance: NA; v_gene: TRBV5-1; j_gene: TRBJ2-1; CDR3aa: CASSLGGAGRDNEQFF; CDR3nt: TGCGCCAGCAGCTTGGGGGGCGCCGGCCGGGACAATGAGCAGTTCTTC
d_gene: NA; abundance: NA; v_gene: TRBV11-3; j_gene: TRBJ1-3; CDR3aa: CASTKPGFSGNTIYF; CDR3nt: TGTGCCAGCACAAAGCCGGGTTTTTCGGGAAACACCATATATTTT
d_gene: NA; abundance: NA; v_gene: TRBV11-1; j_gene: TRBJ2-2; CDR3aa: CASSFGVAGELFF; CDR3nt: TGTGCCAGCAGCTTTGGGGTCGCCGGGGAGCTGTTTTTT
d_gene: NA; abundance: NA; v_gene: TRBV7-9; j_gene: TRBJ1-6; CDR3aa: CASSSGSGRNSPLHF; CDR3nt: TGTGCCAGCAGCTCTGGGTCGGGACGGAATTCACCCCTCCACTTT
d_gene: NA; abundance: few; v_gene: TRBV20-1; j_gene: TRBJ2-1; CDR3aa: CSASSVPTSNEQFF; CDR3nt: TGCAGTGCTAGTTCGGTCCCAACTTCCAATGAGCAGTTCTTC
d_gene: TRBD2; abundance: NA; v_gene: TRBV4-1; j_gene: TRBJ2-3; CDR3aa: CASSQLAGTPSTDTQYF; CDR3nt: TGCGCCAGCAGCCAACTAGCGGGTACCCCTAGCACAGATACGCAGTATTTT
d_gene: NA; abundance: NA; v_gene: TRBV28; j_gene: TRBJ1-1; CDR3aa: CASSSPLQGFTEAFF; CDR3nt: TGTGCCAGCAGTTCCCCCTTACAAGGGTTCACTGAAGCTTTCTTT
d_gene: NA; abundance: NA; v_gene: TRBV11-2; j_gene: TRBJ1-2; CDR3aa: CASSLWVGADGYTF; CDR3nt: TGTGCCAGCAGCTTATGGGTTGGGGCGGATGGCTACACCTTC
d_gene: NA; abundance: few; v_gene: TRBV7-2; j_gene: TRBJ1-5; CDR3aa: CASSSQSGSNQPQHF; CDR3nt: TGTGCCAGCAGCTCTCAGTCAGGGAGCAATCAGCCCCAGCATTTT
d_gene: TRBD1; abundance: few; v_gene: TRBV7-2; j_gene: TRBJ2-3; CDR3aa: CASSLNRGSTDTQYF; CDR3nt: TGTGCCAGCAGCTTAAACAGGGGCAGCACAGATACGCAGTATTTT
d_gene: TRBD2; abundance: few; v_gene: TRBV7-2; j_gene: TRBJ2-7; CDR3aa: CASSRSRLAGVKLYEQYF; CDR3nt: TGTGCCAGCAGCAGATCAAGACTAGCGGGAGTGAAACTCTACGAGCAGTACTTC
d_gene: NA; abundance: few; v_gene: TRBV27; j_gene: TRBJ2-7; CDR3aa: CASSLYGVANPYEQYF; CDR3nt: TGTGCCAGCAGCCTTTACGGGGTTGCAAACCCCTACGAGCAGTACTTC
d_gene: NA; abundance: many; v_gene: TRBV4-1; j_gene: TRBJ1-3; CDR3aa: CASSLDSGNTIYF; CDR3nt: TGCGCCAGCAGCCTGGACTCTGGAAACACCATATATTTT
d_gene: TRBD1; abundance: few; v_gene: TRBV27; j_gene: TRBJ1-4; CDR3aa: CASSLYPLQGANEKLFF; CDR3nt: TGTGCCAGCAGTTTATACCCTTTACAGGGGGCAAACGAAAAACTGTTTTTT
d_gene: TRBD1; abundance: few; v_gene: TRBV12-3/TRBV12-4; j_gene: TRBJ1-2; CDR3aa: CASSYGTAYGYTF; CDR3nt: TGTGCCAGCAGTTACGGGACAGCCTATGGCTACACCTTC
d_gene: NA; abundance: few; v_gene: TRBV7-9; j_gene: TRBJ2-5; CDR3aa: CASSPSTTMYQETQYF; CDR3nt: TGTGCCAGCAGCCCATCCACGACTATGTACCAAGAGACCCAGTACTTC
d_gene: NA; abundance: NA; v_gene: TRBV19; j_gene: TRBJ2-1; CDR3aa: CASRSGYSYNEQFF; CDR3nt: TGTGCCAGTAGGAGCGGTTACTCCTACAATGAGCAGTTCTTC
d_gene: NA; abundance: NA; v_gene: TRBV18; j_gene: TRBJ2-5; CDR3aa: CASSPPTEETQYF; CDR3nt: TGTGCCAGCTCACCCCCAACGGAAGAGACCCAGTACTTC
d_gene: TRBD1; abundance: few; v_gene: TRBV7-6; j_gene: TRBJ1-1; CDR3aa: CASSLSGGVGLAEAFF; CDR3nt: TGTGCCAGCAGCTTATCAGGGGGAGTCGGACTCGCTGAAGCTTTCTTT
d_gene: TRBD2; abundance: NA; v_gene: TRBV28; j_gene: TRBJ2-3; CDR3aa: CASSHYGGALSTDTQYF; CDR3nt: TGTGCCAGCAGCCACTACGGGGGGGCTCTCAGCACAGATACGCAGTATTTT
d_gene: TRBD1; abundance: NA; v_gene: TRBV6-1; j_gene: TRBJ1-5; CDR3aa: CASTKTGYNQPQHF; CDR3nt: TGTGCCAGCACTAAGACAGGGTACAATCAGCCCCAGCATTTT
d_gene: TRBD1; abundance: NA; v_gene: TRBV27; j_gene: TRBJ2-1; CDR3aa: CASALGQGNEQFF; CDR3nt: TGTGCCAGCGCCTTGGGACAGGGCAATGAGCAGTTCTTC
d_gene: TRBD2; abundance: NA; v_gene: TRBV7-3; j_gene: TRBJ2-2; CDR3aa: CASSFPGTSGPGELFF; CDR3nt: TGTGCCAGCAGCTTTCCCGGGACTAGCGGGCCCGGGGAGCTGTTTTTT
d_gene: TRBD1; abundance: NA; v_gene: TRBV27; j_gene: TRBJ1-2; CDR3aa: CASSLQGAFNYGYTF; CDR3nt: TGTGCCAGCAGTTTACAGGGGGCCTTTAACTATGGCTACACCTTC
d_gene: TRBD2; abundance: NA; v_gene: TRBV7-8; j_gene: TRBJ2-2; CDR3aa: CASSLVAGGDTGELFF; CDR3nt: TGTGCCAGCAGCCTCGTAGCGGGAGGGGACACCGGGGAGCTGTTTTTT